What follows describes a single T cell receptor (beta chain). The data originate from a study of control samples from healthy donors and cancer patients. The CDR3 has 14 amino acids. Germline CDR1 reads SEHNR; CDR2 reads FQNEAQ (reference sequence). V was clipped by 5 bases and J by 7 bases, with 17 bases between them. Generated by immunoSEQ multiplex PCR, the TCRdb table keeps only in-frame clones and is missing some. There are approximately 100,000 clones in the sample; approximately 92% occur only once, and about 3% lies in the top ten. V is TRBV7-9 and J is TRBJ1-2, with D maybe TRBD1 (5 bases). Material: blood. The origin of this receptor is a human donor in good health. The donor label of this sample is uncertain. The CDR3 spells CASSQELGRAGYTF. CDR3 sequence (DNA): TGTGCCAGCAGCCAAGAGCTAGGCAGGGCTGGCTACACCTTC.